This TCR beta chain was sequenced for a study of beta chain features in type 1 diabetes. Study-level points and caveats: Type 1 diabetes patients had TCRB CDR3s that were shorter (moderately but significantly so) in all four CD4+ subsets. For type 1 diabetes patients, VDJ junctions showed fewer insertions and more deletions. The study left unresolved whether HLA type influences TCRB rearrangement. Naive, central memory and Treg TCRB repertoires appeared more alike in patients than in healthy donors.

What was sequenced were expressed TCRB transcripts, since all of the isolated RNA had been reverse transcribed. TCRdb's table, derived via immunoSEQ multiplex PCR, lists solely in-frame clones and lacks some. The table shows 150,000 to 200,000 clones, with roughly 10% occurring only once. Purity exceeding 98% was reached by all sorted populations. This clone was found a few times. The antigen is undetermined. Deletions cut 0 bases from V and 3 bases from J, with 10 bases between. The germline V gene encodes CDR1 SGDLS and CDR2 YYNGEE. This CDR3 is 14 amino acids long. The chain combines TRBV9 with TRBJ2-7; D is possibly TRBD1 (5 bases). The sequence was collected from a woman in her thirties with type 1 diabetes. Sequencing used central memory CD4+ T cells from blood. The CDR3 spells CASSVGQGDYEQYF. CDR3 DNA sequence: TGTGCCAGCAGCGTAGGGCAGGGTGACTACGAGCAGTACTTC.